The sequence of this T cell receptor beta chain was determined in a study of blood T cells in healthy people across ages. Study conclusions and caveats: Age brought a roughly linear fall in TCR beta diversity measured per million T cells.

The donors, all healthy, were Caucasians living in Russia, aged roughly 6 to 100. The authors isolated at least 6 million PBMCs per sample. Next came a second PCR, run for about 7 to 12 cycles, which used a sample-barcoded 5' primer along with a J-beta primer mix. Each single sample gave us at least 2.5 million CDR3-containing paired-end reads. TCRdb independently ran MiXCR on the 5' RACE reads; one entry per CDR3 protein. The data hold approximately 1.5 million distinct CDR3 sequences, with around 36% observed a single time. As concerns this clonotype: Its antigen is unidentified.

Trimming removed 6 bases at V and 1 base at J, with 12 bases between. CDR1 and CDR2 (germline): SQVTM, ANQGSEA. The CDR3 loop spans 13 amino acids. The material sequenced was blood. The sequence was collected from a woman younger than 45 in good health. The chain couples TRBV29-1 to TRBJ1-2; D may be TRBD1 (5 bases). CDR3 sequence: CSVEQAYNYGYTF. CDR3 nucleotide sequence: TGCAGCGTGGAACAGGCTTATAACTATGGCTACACCTTC. Full variable domain (outside the CDR3, taken from reference TRBV29-1 and TRBJ1-2): SAVISQKPSRDICQRGTSLTIQCQVDSQVTMMFWYRQQPGQSLTLIATANQGSEATYESGFVIDKFPISRPNLTFSTLTVSNMSPEDSSIYLCSVEQAYNYGYTFGSGTRLTVV.